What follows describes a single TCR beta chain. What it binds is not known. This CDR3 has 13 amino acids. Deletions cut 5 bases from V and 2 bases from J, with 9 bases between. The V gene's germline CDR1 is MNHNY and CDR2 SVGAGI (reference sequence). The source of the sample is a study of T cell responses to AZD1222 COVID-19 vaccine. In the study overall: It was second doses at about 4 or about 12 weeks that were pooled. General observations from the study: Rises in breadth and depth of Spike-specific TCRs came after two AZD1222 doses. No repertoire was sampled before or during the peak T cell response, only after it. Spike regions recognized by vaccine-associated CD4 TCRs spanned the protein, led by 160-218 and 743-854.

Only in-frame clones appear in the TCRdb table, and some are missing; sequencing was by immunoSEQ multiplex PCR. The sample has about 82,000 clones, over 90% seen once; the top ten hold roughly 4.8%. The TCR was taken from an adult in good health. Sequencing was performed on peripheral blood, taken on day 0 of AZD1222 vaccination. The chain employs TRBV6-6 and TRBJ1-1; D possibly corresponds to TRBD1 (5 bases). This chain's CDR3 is CASSGGGNTEAFF. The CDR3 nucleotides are TGTGCCAGCAGTGGGGGGGGAAACACTGAAGCTTTCTTT.